Sequencing of this T cell receptor (beta chain) was carried out in a study of blood T cell repertoires in COVID-19. Study overall: There were acute and convalescent COVID-19 samples, and they came from the United States, Italy and Spain.

Original methodology: Amplifying reference gene primers gave estimates of nucleated cell counts. Measured with immunoSEQ multiplex PCR; TCRdb has only the in-frame clones, and not every one. V, J and clone size derive from that table, while D and trimming were established from the DNA sequence. The sample holds 300,000 or so clones, around 89% seen once. In its sample, this clone was seen once. This CDR3 is 18 amino acids long. Germline values: CDR1 SGHRS, CDR2 YFSETQ. V lost 4 bases to trimming and J lost 4 bases; unmatched junction nucleotides: 19. The chain employs TRBV5-1 and TRBJ1-1; 7 bases map to TRBD1. This receptor was taken from a woman aged 40 to 50 with acute or convalescent COVID-19. Sequencing was performed on peripheral blood. Here the CDR3 DNA reads TGCGCCAGCAGCCTAGTAAACAGGGGAGGCAAAATGGGCACTGAAGCTTTCTTT. It specifies CASSLVNRGGKMGTEAFF.